This passage covers 18 T cell receptor beta chains from one sample sequenced in a study of blood T cell repertoires in COVID-19 (dated by TCRdb to 2019 to 2021). The library came from the immunoSEQ multiplex PCR assay. Entries here come from immuneACCESS through TCRdb and include only in-frame sequences with V and J called. Some clones fail to appear in such tables; in the studies checked, an unresolved V gene covers under half of the shortfall, and the cause of the remainder is unknown. The sample table records around 67,000 clones; approximately 86% of these occur just once. 15% to 20% of the sample rests with the top ten. The sequencing input was peripheral blood. The receptors were gathered from an older man with active COVID-19.

The chain has TRBV7-2 and TRBJ1-2; TRBD1 matches at 7 bases. This CDR3 region has 15 residues. The germline V gene has CDR1 SGHTA and CDR2 FQGNSA. V shed 5 bases and J 4 bases; nucleotides not matched to a gene: 10. The CDR3 reads CASSQDRRNPYGYTF. In DNA, the CDR3 is TGTGCCAGCAGCCAGGACAGGAGGAACCCCTATGGCTACACCTTC.

The V gene is TRBV5-1, the J gene TRBJ2-2, with D maybe TRBD1 (5 bases). From germline, CDR1 is SGHRS and CDR2 YFSETQ. The CDR3 loop spans 15 amino acids. V was clipped by 8 bases and J by 6 bases, with 20 bases between them. CDR3 coding DNA: TGCGCCAGTAATGAGGACACCGCCGCCGCCGGGGAGCTGTTTTTT. As protein: CASNEDTAAAGELFF.

V usage is TRBV7-9 and J usage is TRBJ1-2; 8 nucleotides agree with TRBD1. Germline CDR1 is SEHNR and CDR2 is FQNEAQ (reference sequence). With 4 bases clipped from V and 7 bases from J, the junction kept 8 bases outside the gene matches. The CDR3 totals 14 residues. CDR3 sequence reads: CASSSGQVWIGYTF. The CDR3 nucleotides are TGTGCCAGCAGCTCGGGACAGGTTTGGATTGGCTACACCTTC. Combining the CDR3 with reference TRBV7-9 and TRBJ1-2 gives the whole variable domain DTGVSQNPRHKITKRGQNVTFRCDPISEHNRLYWYRQTLGQGPEFLTYFQNEAQLEKSRLLSDRFSAERPKGSFSTLEIQRTEQGDSAMYLCASSSGQVWIGYTFGSGTRLTVV.

The gene calls are TRBV7-2 and TRBJ2-1; possibly TRBD2 for D (5 bases). V was clipped by 5 bases and J by 0 bases, with 14 bases between them. The CDR3 consists of 16 residues. Germline loops: CDR1 SGHTA, CDR2 FQGNSA. Written as DNA, the CDR3 is TGTGCCAGCAGCCTCCGGACTGAGAGCTCCTACAATGAGCAGTTCTTC. Translated, it gives CASSLRTESSYNEQFF.

The V gene is TRBV5-8, the J gene TRBJ2-1; 7 bases agree with TRBD2. The CDR3 is 19 residues long. V shed 5 bases and J 1 base; nucleotides not matched to a gene: 18. Germline V gene data show CDR1 as SGHTS and CDR2 as YDEGEE. CDR3 loop: CASRTSLPRVQSSYNEQFF. The CDR3 DNA reads as TGTGCCAGCAGGACTAGCTTACCTAGAGTCCAATCATCCTACAATGAGCAGTTCTTC.

This clone was detected only a few times. The chain has TRBV21-1 and TRBJ2-7; TRBD1, the D gene given by the table, was not confirmed from the DNA. TRBV21-1 is described as a pseudogene. This CDR3 has 13 amino acids. DNA for the CDR3: TGTGCCAGTGGAAAGACAGGGACCTACGAGCAGTACTTC. This codes for CASGKTGTYEQYF.

This clone was counted a single time. This chain links TRBV6-6 with TRBJ1-2; TRBD1 matches 8 bases. Germline V gene sequence: CDR1 MNHNY, CDR2 SVGAGI (reference sequence). CDR3 length equals 14 residues. The J segment lost 4 bases and the V segment lost 2 bases, leaving 3 bases of the junction unmatched. The CDR3 sequence is CASSYGGQGYGYTF. In DNA, the CDR3 is TGTGCCAGCAGTTACGGAGGACAGGGCTATGGCTACACCTTC.

The CDR3 DNA is TGCAGCGTTGAAGTAATGAATGAGCAGTTCTTC. This translates into CSVEVMNEQFF. This chain joins TRBV29-1 and TRBJ2-1; D is uncertain. V lost 1 base, J lost 7 bases, and 5 bases lay in between. This CDR3 has 11 amino acids. CDR1 is SQVTM and CDR2 is ANQGSEA in the germline V gene.

The V call is TRBV6-7, the J call TRBJ2-3; D is possibly TRBD2 (6 bases). TRBV6-7 is labeled an ORF, and its function is uncertain. This CDR3 has 15 amino acids. V lost 1 base and J 1 base, leaving 9 bases between the germline ends. For the CDR3, the DNA is TGTGCCAGCAGTTACTTAGGGGAGGGCACAGATACGCAGTATTTT. Translated, it gives CASSYLGEGTDTQYF.

There are a few counts of this clone. This chain joins TRBV11-3 and TRBJ1-3, with 8 bases that match TRBD1. The CDR3 sequence is 15 residues long. With V trimmed by 3 bases and J by 6 bases, 7 bases remained unmatched. CDR1 is SGHNT and CDR2 is YENEEA in the germline V gene. CDR3 protein: CASSFGQGAVNTIYF. Here the CDR3 DNA reads TGTGCCAGCAGCTTTGGGCAGGGGGCCGTAAACACCATATATTTT.

V and J are TRBV12-3 or TRBV12-4 and TRBJ1-5, with unresolved D. The CDR3 is made up of 13 amino acids. V gave up 6 bases and J gave up 11 bases, with 17 bases separating them. The CDR3 loop is CASRPDGVRAQHF. DNA for the CDR3: TGTGCCAGCAGGCCGGACGGGGTACGGGCCCAGCATTTT.

The rearrangement joins TRBV7-7 to TRBJ2-1, with 10 bases fitting TRBD2. The CDR3 runs 13 residues. J lost 9 bases, V lost 4 bases, and 3 bases had no gene match. Germline V gene lookup returns CDR1 SSHAT and CDR2 FNYEAQ (reference sequence). The chain's CDR3 is CASSYIAGGEQFF. CDR3 in DNA: TGTGCCAGCAGCTACATAGCGGGGGGTGAGCAGTTCTTC.

Concerning this clone itself: The junction and the germline gene differ at one end; a read error may be behind it. The chain carries TRBV7-7 and TRBJ2-5, with 9 bases aligning to TRBD2. Per germline, CDR1 SSHAT and CDR2 FNYEAQ (reference sequence). This CDR3 has 14 residues. CDR3 DNA sequence: TGTGCCAGCAGCCTGGGACTAGCTCAAGCGACCCAGTACTTC. Protein sequence: CASSLGLAQATQYF.

The chain couples TRBV19 to TRBJ2-6, with D unresolved. V was clipped by 5 bases and J by 12 bases, with 23 bases between them. Germline loops: CDR1 LNHDA, CDR2 SQIVND (reference sequence). The CDR3 totals 16 residues. This CDR3 is CASSSAKNPLTRVLTF. CDR3 nucleotides: TGTGCCAGTAGTTCCGCAAAAAATCCCCTTACTCGCGTCCTGACTTTC.

V usage is TRBV27 and J usage is TRBJ2-7, with TRBD1 matching 8 bases. With 2 bases clipped from V and 2 bases from J, the junction kept 5 bases outside the gene matches. Germline CDR1 is MNHEY and CDR2 is SMNVEV (reference sequence). This CDR3 has 15 amino acids. The CDR3 region is CASSLGQGLTYEQYF. The CDR3 DNA is TGTGCCAGCAGTTTAGGACAGGGTCTGACCTACGAGCAGTACTTC.

V and J are TRBV6-5 and TRBJ1-6; TRBD1 agrees at 9 bases. Per the germline V gene, CDR1 is MNHEY and CDR2 is SVGAGI. Trimming at V came to 4 bases and at J to 7 bases, leaving 5 bases not matched to a gene. This CDR3 comprises 15 residues. The CDR3 DNA is TGTGCCAGCAGTTCCGGGGACAGGGAGAATTCACCCCTCCACTTT. Amino acid sequence: CASSSGDRENSPLHF.

The chain recombines TRBV7-3 with TRBJ1-1, with a possible D match to TRBD1 (5 bases). Germline V gene data show CDR1 as SGHTA and CDR2 as FQGTGA. V lost 3 bases, J lost 7 bases, and 15 bases lay in between. The CDR3 runs to 14 residues. In DNA form, the CDR3 reads TGTGCCAGCAGCTTCACTTCGGGGGGAGGTGAAGCTTTCTTT. Its protein is CASSFTSGGGEAFF. Full variable domain (outside the CDR3, taken from reference TRBV7-3 and TRBJ1-1): GAGVSQTPSNKVTEKGKYVELRCDPISGHTALYWYRQSLGQGPEFLIYFQGTGAADDSGLPNDRFFAVRPEGSVSTLKIQRTERGDSAVYLCASSFTSGGGEAFFGQGTRLTVV.

The chain joins TRBV6-5 to TRBJ2-7, with D unclear. Looked up from germline, CDR1 is MNHEY and CDR2 is SVGAGI. The CDR3 has 15 amino acids. Trimming took off 0 bases at V and 2 bases at J, with 11 bases between the two ends. CDR3 protein: CASSYSTTRTYEQYF. CDR3 DNA: TGTGCCAGCAGTTACTCGACAACCAGAACCTACGAGCAGTACTTC.